In its sample, the clone carrying this T cell receptor beta chain was seen a few times. Its antigen remains unknown. The entry originates in a study of T cell repertoires in cytomegalovirus infection. Whole-study context: Public TCR beta signatures marked donors with CMV infection and the matching HLA. Study observations and caveats: In two of eight donors, the top clonotype was HLA-C-restricted CMV-specific.

MiXCR, applied by TCRdb to the reads, yields one record per CDR3 protein. The sample carries about 160,000 distinct CDR3 sequences, roughly 20% recorded once. The CDR3 extends over 17 amino acids. The V and J ends lost 6 bases and 1 base, in that order; junction bases with no gene match: 11. J is TRBJ1-3 and V is TRBV12-3 or TRBV12-4, with 8 bases lining up with TRBD1. Sequenced material: CD8+ T cells from cultured PBMCs, taken from culture after CMV antigen stimulation. The clonotype comes from a human donor in good health (CMV status not recorded). Some clones in this sample may be carry-over from other donors' samples. CDR3 nucleotide sequence: TGTGCCAGCAGCCCAGGTCGGACAGGGCAGTCTGGAAACACCATATATTTT. It encodes CASSPGRTGQSGNTIYF.